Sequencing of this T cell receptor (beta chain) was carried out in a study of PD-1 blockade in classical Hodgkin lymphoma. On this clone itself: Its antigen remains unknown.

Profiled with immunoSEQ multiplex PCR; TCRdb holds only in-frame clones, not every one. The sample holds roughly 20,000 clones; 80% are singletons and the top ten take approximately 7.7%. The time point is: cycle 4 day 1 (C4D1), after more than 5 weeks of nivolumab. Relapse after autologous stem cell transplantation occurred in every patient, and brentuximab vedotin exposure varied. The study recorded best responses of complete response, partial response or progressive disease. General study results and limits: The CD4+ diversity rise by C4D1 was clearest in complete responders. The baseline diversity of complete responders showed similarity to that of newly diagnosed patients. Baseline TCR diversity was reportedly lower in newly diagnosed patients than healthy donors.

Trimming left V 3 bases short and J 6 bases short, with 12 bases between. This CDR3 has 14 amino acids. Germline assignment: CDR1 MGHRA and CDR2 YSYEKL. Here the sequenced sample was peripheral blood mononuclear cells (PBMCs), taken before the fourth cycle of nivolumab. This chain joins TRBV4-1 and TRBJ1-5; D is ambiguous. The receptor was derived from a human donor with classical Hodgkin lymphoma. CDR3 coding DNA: TGCGCCAGCAGCCATGGCGGGATTGTTCAGCCCCAGCATTTT. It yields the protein CASSHGGIVQPQHF.